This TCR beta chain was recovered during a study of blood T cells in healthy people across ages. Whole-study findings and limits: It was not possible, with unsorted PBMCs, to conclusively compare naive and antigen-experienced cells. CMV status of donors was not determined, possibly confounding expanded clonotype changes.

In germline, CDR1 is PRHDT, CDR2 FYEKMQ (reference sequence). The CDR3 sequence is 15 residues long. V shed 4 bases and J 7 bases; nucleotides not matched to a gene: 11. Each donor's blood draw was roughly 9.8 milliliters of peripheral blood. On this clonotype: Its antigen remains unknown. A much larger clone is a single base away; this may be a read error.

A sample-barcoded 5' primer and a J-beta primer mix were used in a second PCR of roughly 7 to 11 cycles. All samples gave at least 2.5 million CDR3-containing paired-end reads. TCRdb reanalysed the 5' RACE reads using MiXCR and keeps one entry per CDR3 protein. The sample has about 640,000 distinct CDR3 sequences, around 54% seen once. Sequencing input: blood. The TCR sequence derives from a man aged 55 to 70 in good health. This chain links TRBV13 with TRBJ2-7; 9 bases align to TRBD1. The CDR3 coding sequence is TGTGCCAGCAGCTCGTCCGGGACAGGGCCGAATGAGCAGTACTTC. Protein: CASSSSGTGPNEQYF. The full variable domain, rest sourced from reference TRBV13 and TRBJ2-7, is AAGVIQSPRHLIKEKRETATLKCYPIPRHDTVYWYQQGPGQDPQFLISFYEKMQSDKGSIPDRFSAQQFSDYHSELNMSSLELGDSALYFCASSSSGTGPNEQYFGPGTRLTVT.